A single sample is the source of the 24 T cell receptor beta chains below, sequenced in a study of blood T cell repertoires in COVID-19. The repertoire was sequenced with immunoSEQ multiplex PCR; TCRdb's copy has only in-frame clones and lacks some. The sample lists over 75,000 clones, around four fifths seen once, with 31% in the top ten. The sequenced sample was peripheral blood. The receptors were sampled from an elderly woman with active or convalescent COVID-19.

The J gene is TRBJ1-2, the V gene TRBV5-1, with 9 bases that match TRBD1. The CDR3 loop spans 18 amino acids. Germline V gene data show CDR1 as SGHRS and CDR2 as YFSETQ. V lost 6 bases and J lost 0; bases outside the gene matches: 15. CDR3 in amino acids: CASNPRSGQGSANYGYTF. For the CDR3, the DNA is TGCGCCAGCAACCCCCGGTCGGGACAGGGTTCCGCTAACTATGGCTACACCTTC.

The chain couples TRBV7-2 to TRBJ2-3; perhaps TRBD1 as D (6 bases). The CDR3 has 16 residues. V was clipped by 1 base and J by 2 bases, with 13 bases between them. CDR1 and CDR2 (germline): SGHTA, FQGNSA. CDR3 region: CASSLGGQKFTDTQYF. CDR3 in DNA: TGTGCCAGCAGCTTAGGCGGACAGAAATTCACAGATACGCAGTATTTT. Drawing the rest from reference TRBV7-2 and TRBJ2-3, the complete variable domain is GAGVSQSPSNKVTEKGKDVELRCDPISGHTALYWYRQSLGQGLEFLIYFQGNSAPDKSGLPSDRFSAERTGGSVSTLTIQRTQQEDSAVYLCASSLGGQKFTDTQYFGPGTRLTVL.

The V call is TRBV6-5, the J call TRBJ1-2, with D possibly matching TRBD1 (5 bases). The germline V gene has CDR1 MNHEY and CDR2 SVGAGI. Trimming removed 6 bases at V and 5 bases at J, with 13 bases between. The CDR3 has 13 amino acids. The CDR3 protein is CASSPPGLYGYTF. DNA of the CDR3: TGTGCCAGCAGCCCCCCGGGACTTTATGGCTACACCTTC.

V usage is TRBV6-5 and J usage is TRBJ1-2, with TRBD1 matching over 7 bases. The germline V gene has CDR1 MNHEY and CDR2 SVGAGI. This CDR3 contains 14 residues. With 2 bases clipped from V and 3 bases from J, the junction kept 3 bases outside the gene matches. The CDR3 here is CASSYAGGHYGYTF. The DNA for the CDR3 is TGTGCCAGCAGTTACGCAGGGGGGCACTATGGCTACACCTTC.

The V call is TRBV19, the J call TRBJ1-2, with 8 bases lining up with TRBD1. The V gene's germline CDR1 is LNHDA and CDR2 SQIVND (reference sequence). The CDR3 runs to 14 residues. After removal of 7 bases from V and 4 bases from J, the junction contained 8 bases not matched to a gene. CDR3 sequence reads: CASTPDRVSYGYTF. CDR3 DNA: TGTGCCAGTACTCCGGACAGGGTATCCTATGGCTACACCTTC.

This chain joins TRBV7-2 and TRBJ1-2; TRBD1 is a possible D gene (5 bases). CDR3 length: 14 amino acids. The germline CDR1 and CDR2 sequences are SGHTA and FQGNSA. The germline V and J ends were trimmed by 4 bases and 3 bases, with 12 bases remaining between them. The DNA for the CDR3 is TGTGCCAGCAGCTCAACAGGAGCGCACTATGGCTACACCTTC. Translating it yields CASSSTGAHYGYTF.

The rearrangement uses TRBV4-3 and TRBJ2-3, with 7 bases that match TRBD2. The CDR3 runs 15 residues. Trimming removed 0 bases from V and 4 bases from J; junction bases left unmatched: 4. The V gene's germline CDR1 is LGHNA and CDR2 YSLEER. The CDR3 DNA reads TGCGCCAGCAGCCAAGAGAGCCGGGGGGCAGATACGCAGTATTTT. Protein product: CASSQESRGADTQYF.

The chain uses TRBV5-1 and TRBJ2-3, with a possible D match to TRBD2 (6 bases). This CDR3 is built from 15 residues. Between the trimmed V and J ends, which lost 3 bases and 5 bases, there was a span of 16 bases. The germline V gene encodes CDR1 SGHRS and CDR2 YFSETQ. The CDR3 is CASSSDGGKGDTQYF. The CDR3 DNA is TGCGCCAGCAGCTCGGACGGGGGTAAGGGAGATACGCAGTATTTT.

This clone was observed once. The chain's CDR3 is CASSIVFGGYEQYF. The CDR3 region has the DNA TGTGCCAGTAGTATAGTATTCGGGGGCTACGAGCAGTACTTC. The V call is TRBV19, the J call TRBJ2-7; D is possibly TRBD2 (6 bases). Germline V gives CDR1 LNHDA, CDR2 SQIVND (reference sequence). The CDR3 is made up of 14 amino acids. Deletions cut 1 base from V and 3 bases from J, with 10 bases between.

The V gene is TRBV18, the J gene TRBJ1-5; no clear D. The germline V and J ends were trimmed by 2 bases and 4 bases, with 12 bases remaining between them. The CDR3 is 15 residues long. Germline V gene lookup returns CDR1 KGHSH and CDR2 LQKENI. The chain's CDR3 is CASSPERIANQPQHF. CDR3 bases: TGTGCCAGCTCACCAGAGAGGATAGCAAATCAGCCCCAGCATTTT.

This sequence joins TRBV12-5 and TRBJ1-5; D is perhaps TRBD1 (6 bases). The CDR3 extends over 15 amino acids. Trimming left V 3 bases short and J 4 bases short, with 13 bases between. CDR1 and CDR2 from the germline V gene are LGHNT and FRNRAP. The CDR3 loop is CASGLGGAVNQPQHF. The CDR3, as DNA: TGTGCTAGTGGTTTAGGGGGGGCCGTGAATCAGCCCCAGCATTTT.

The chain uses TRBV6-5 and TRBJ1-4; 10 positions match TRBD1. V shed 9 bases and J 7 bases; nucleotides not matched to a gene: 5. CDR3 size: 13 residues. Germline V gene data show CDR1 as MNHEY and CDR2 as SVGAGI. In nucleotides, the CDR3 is TGTGCCAGTCGAGGGACAGGGGTTGAAAAACTGTTTTTT. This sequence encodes CASRGTGVEKLFF.

The CDR3 DNA sequence: TGTGCCAGCAGCCAGACAGGGGCGCGGACCGGGGAGCTGTTTTTT. Encoded protein: CASSQTGARTGELFF. This rearrangement joins TRBV3-1 (or the pseudogene TRBV3-2) to TRBJ2-2; 8 bases are shared with TRBD1. The CDR3 extends over 15 amino acids. V shed 3 bases, J shed 5 bases, and the junction held 5 bases outside the gene matches. The germline gives CDR1 LGHDT, CDR2 YNNKEL (reference sequence).

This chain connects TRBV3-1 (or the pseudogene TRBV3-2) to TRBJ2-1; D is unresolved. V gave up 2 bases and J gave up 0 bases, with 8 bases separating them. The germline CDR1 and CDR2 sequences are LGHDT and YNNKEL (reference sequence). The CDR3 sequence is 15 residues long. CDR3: CASSQYASSYNEQFF. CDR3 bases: TGTGCCAGCAGCCAATATGCCAGCTCCTACAATGAGCAGTTCTTC.

DNA of the CDR3: TGCAGCGTTGCGGCGGGAGGCACAGATACGCAGTATTTT. It encodes CSVAAGGTDTQYF. The chain couples TRBV29-1 to TRBJ2-3, with TRBD2 identical over 7 bases. The CDR3 runs to 13 residues. Germline V CDR1 and CDR2: SQVTM, ANQGSEA. Trimming took 4 bases from V and 1 from J; bases not matched to a gene: 2.

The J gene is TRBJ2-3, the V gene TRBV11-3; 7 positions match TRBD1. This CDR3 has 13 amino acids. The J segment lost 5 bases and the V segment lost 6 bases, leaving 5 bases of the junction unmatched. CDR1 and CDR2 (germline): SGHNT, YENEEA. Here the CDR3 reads CASRVQGRDTQYF. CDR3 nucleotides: TGTGCCAGCAGGGTACAGGGGAGAGATACGCAGTATTTT. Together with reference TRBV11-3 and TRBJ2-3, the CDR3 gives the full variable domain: EAGVVQSPRYKIIEKKQPVAFWCNPISGHNTLYWYLQNLGQGPELLIRYENEEAVDDSQLPKDRFSAERLKGVDSTLKIQPAELGDSAVYLCASRVQGRDTQYFGPGTRLTVL.

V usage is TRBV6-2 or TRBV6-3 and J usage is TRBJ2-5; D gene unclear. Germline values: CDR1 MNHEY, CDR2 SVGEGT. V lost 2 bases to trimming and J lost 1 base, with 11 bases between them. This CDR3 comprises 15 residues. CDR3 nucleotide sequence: TGTGCCAGCAGTTACCCTGGCTTCTCCCAAGAGACCCAGTACTTC. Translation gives CASSYPGFSQETQYF.

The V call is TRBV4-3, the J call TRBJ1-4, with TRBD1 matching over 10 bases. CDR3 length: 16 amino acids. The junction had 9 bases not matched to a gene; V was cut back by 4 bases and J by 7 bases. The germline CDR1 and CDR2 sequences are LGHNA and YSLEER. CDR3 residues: CASSPTLGQGFEKLFF. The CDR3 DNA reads TGCGCCAGCAGCCCTACTCTGGGACAGGGGTTTGAAAAACTGTTTTTT.

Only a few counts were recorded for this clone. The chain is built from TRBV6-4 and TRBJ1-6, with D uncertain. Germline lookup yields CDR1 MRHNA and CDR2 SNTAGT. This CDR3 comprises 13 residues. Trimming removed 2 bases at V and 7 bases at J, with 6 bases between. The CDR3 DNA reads TGTGCCAGCAGTGACCAAGCGAATTCACCCCTCCACTTT. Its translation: CASSDQANSPLHF.

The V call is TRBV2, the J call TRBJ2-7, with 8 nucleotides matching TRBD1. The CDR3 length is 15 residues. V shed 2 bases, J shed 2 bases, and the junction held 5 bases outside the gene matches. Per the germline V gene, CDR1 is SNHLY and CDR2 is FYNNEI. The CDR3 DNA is TGTGCCAGCAGTGAACACTGGGACAGGACCTACGAGCAGTACTTC. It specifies CASSEHWDRTYEQYF.

CDR3 loop: CASSKFGTVGTYEQYF. The CDR3, as DNA: TGTGCCAGCAGCAAGTTCGGGACAGTCGGGACCTACGAGCAGTACTTC. This chain connects TRBV28 to TRBJ2-7; 7 bases map to TRBD1. The V gene end was trimmed by 6 bases and the J gene end by 2 bases; junction bases not matched to a gene: 13. The length of the CDR3 is 16 residues. CDR1 MDHEN and CDR2 SYDVKM come from the germline V gene.

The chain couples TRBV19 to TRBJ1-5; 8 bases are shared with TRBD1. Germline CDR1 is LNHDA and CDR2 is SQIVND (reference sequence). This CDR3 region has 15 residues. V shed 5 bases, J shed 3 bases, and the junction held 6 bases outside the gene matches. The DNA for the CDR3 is TGTGCCAGTAGTCCGGGACAGGCGCCCAATCAGCCCCAGCATTTT. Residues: CASSPGQAPNQPQHF. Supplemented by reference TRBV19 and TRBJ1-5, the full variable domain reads DGGITQSPKYLFRKEGQNVTLSCEQNLNHDAMYWYRQDPGQGLRLIYYSQIVNDFQKGDIAEGYSVSREKKESFPLTVTSAQKNPTAFYLCASSPGQAPNQPQHFGDGTRLSIL.

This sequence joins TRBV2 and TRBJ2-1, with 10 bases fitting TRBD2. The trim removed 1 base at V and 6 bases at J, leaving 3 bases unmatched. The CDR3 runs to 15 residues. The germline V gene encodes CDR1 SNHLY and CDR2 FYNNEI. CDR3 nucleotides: TGTGCCAGCAGTGAAGGGCTAGCGGGAGTCAATGAGCAGTTCTTC. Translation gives CASSEGLAGVNEQFF.

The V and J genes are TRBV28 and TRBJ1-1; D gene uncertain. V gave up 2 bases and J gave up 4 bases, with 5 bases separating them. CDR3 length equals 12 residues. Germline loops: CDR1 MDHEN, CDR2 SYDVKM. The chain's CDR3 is CASSLVSTEAFF. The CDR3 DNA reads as TGTGCCAGCAGTTTAGTTAGCACTGAAGCTTTCTTT.